The text below deals with one T cell receptor beta chain. Its specificity is unknown. V gave up 0 bases and J gave up 0 bases, with 5 bases separating them. The CDR3 is made up of 14 amino acids. Germline V gene data show CDR1 as LNHNV and CDR2 as YYDKDF (reference sequence). This sample is drawn from a study of siplizumab effects on memory and regulatory T cells. Points from the study as a whole: Greater diversity than memory cells seemed evident in naive T cells, which also appeared to be major alloresponse contributors. Suppressive activity of Tregs proliferating in siplizumab cultures remained unconfirmed.

Assays covered approximately 100,000 TCR templates per sample. Produced via immunoSEQ multiplex PCR; TCRdb's table is partial and in-frame only. The table records some 100,000 clones, 94% of them present only once. The sequence was obtained from a human donor in good health. Sequenced input: Tregs sorted from blood. V gene TRBV15 combines with J gene TRBJ1-2; no reliable D call. The CDR3 here is CATSRDRTNYGYTF. Written as DNA, the CDR3 is TGTGCCACCAGCAGAGACAGAACTAACTATGGCTACACCTTC.